Sequencing of this T cell receptor (beta chain) was carried out in a study of T cell changes during pregnancy in multiple sclerosis. Per the germline V gene, CDR1 is SGHRS and CDR2 is YFSETQ. Trimming stripped 2 bases from V and 1 base from J, with 18 bases between. The CDR3 extends over 17 amino acids. This table comes from immunoSEQ multiplex PCR, and its TCRdb copy is limited to in-frame clones, with some not included. The sample consists of tens of thousands of clones, 85% to 95% of them appearing once. The TCR originated in a female donor with multiple sclerosis, enrolled in a pregnancy study. The input for sequencing was peripheral blood, taken before pregnancy. V gene TRBV5-1 combines with J gene TRBJ2-5, with D perhaps matching TRBD2 (6 bases). CDR3 in amino acids: CASSFIGSRTFQETQYF. The CDR3 coding sequence is TGCGCCAGCAGCTTTATCGGGAGCAGGACCTTCCAAGAGACCCAGTACTTC.